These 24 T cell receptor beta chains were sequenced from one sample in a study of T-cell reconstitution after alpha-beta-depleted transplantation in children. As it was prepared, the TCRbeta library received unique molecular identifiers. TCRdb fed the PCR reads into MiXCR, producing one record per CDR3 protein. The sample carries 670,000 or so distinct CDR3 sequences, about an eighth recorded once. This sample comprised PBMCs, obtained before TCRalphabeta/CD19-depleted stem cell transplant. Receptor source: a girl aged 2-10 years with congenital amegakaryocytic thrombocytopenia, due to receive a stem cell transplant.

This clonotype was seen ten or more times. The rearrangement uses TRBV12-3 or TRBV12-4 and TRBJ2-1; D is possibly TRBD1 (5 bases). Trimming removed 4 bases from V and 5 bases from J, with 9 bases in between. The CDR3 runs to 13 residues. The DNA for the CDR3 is TGTGCCAGCAGTTCAGGACAAGACAATGAGCAGTTCTTC. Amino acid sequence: CASSSGQDNEQFF.

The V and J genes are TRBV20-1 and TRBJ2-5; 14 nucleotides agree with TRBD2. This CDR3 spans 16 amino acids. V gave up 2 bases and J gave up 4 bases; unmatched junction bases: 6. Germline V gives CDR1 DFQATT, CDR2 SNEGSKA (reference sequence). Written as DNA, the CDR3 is TGCAGTGCTAGACCGGGACTAGCGGGAGCTGGAGAGACCCAGTACTTC. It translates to CSARPGLAGAGETQYF.

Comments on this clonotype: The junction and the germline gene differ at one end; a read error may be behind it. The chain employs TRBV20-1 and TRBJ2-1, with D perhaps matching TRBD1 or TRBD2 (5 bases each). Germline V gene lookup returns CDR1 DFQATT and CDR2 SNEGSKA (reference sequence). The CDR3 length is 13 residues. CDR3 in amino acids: CGAPRVGDNEQFF. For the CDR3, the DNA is TGCGGTGCCCCCCGGGTGGGGGACAATGAGCAGTTCTTC.

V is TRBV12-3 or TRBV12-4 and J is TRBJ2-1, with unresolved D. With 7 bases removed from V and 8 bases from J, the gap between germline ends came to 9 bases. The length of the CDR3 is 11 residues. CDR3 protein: CASNMVHEQFF. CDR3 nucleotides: TGTGCCAGCAACATGGTACATGAGCAGTTCTTC.

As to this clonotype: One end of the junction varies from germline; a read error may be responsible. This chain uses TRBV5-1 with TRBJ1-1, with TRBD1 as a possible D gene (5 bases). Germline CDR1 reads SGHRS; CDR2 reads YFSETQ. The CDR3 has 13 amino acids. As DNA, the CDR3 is TGCGCCAGCATCTTGTCAGGGTTCACTGAAGCTTTCTTT. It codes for CASILSGFTEAFF.

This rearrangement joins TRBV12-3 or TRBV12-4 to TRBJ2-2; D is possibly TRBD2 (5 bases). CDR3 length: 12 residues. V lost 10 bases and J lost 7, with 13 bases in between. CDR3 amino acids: CATRGPDGELFF. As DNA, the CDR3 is TGTGCCACCAGAGGGCCGGACGGGGAGCTGTTTTTT.

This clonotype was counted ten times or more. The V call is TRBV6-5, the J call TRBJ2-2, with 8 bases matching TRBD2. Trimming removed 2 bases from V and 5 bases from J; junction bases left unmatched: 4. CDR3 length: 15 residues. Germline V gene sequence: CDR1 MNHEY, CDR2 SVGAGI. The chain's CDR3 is CASSYGPSGTGELFF. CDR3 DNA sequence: TGTGCCAGCAGTTACGGGCCTAGCGGGACCGGGGAGCTGTTTTTT.

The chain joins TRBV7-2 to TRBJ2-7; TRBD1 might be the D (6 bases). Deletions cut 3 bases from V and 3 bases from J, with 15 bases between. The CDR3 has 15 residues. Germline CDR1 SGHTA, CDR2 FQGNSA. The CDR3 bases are TGTGCCAGCAGCTTTAAGGGGGACGGCTTCTACGAGCAGTACTTC. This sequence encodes CASSFKGDGFYEQYF.

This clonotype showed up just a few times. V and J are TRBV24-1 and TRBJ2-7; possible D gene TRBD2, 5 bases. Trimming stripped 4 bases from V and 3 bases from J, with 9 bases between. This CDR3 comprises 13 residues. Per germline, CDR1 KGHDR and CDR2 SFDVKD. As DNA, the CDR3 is TGTGCCACCAGTGAAGCCGGGAACTACGAGCAGTACTTC. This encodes CATSEAGNYEQYF.

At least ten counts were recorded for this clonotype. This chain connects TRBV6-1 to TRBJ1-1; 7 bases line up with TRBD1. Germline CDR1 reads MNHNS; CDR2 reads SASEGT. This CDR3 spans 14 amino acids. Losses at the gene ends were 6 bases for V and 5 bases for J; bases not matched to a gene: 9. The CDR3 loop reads CASSPTGEGTEAFF. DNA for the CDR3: TGTGCCAGCAGCCCTACAGGGGAAGGGACTGAAGCTTTCTTT.

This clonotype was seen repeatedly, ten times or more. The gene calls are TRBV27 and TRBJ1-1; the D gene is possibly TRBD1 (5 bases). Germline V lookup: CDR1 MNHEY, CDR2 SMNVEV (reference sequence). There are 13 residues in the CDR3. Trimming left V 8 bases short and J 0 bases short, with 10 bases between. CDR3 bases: TGTGCCAGCTCCGCGACAGTGAACACTGAAGCTTTCTTT. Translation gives CASSATVNTEAFF.

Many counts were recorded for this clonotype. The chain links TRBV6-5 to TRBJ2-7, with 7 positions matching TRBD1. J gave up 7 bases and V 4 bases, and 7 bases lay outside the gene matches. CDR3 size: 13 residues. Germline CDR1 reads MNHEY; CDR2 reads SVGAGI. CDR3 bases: TGTGCCAGCAGTTGGACAGGTAATCGGGAGCAGTACTTC. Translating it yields CASSWTGNREQYF.

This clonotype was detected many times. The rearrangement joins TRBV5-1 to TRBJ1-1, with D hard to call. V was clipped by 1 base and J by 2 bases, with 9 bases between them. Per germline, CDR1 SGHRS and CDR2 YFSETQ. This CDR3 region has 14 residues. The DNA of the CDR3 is TGCGCCAGCAGCTTGAGCTCGGTAAACACTGAAGCTTTCTTT. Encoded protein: CASSLSSVNTEAFF.

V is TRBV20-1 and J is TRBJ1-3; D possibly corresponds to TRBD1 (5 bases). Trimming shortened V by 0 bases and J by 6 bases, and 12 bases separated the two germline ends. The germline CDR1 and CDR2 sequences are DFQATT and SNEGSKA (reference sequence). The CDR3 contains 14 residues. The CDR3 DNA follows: TGCAGTGCTAGAGATGGGGGGAGTCCAAACACCATATATTTT. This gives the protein CSARDGGSPNTIYF.

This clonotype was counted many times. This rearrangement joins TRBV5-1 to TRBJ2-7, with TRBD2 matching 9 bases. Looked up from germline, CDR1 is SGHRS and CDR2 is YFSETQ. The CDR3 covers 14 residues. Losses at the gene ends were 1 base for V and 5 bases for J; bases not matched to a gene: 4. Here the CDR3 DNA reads TGCGCCAGCAGCTTGTTTAAGCGGGAGGACGAGCAGTACTTC. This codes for CASSLFKREDEQYF.

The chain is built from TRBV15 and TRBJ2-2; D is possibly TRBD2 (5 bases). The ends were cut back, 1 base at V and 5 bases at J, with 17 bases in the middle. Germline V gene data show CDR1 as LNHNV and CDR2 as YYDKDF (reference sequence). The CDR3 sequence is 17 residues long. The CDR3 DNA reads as TGTGCCACCAGCAGAGTAGGCCTAGCCAGTATAACCGGGGAGCTGTTTTTT. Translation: CATSRVGLASITGELFF. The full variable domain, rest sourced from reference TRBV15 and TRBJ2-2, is DAMVIQNPRYQVTQFGKPVTLSCSQTLNHNVMYWYQQKSSQAPKLLFHYYDKDFNNEADTPDNFQSRRPNTSFCFLDIRSPGLGDTAMYLCATSRVGLASITGELFFGEGSRLTVL.

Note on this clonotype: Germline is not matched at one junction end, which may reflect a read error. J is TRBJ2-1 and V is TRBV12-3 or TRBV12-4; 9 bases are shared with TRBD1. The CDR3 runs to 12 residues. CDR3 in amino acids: CASSLGQGKACF. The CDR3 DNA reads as TGTGCCAGCAGTTTGGGACAGGGAAAGGCATGCTTC.

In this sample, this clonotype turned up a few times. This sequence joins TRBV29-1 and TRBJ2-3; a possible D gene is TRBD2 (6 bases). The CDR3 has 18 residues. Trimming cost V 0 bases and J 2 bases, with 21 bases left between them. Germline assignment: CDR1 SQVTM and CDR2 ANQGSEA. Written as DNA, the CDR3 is TGCAGCGTTGAAGACCCCATGAGCGAGCGGGCCTCCACAGATACGCAGTATTTT. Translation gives CSVEDPMSERASTDTQYF.

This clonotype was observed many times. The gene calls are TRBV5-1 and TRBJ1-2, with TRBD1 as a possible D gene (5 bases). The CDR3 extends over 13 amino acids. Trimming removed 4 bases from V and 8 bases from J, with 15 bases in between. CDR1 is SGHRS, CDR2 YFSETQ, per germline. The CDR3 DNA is TGCGCCAGCAGCCTAGCCCCGGGGGTAGGCTACACCTTC. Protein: CASSLAPGVGYTF.

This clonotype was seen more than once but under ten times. The CDR3 nucleotides are TGTGCCAGCAGCTTAGGGATGGGCAGCTACAATGAGCAGTTCTTC. Protein sequence: CASSLGMGSYNEQFF. This chain uses TRBV7-2 with TRBJ2-1, with D unclear. This CDR3 spans 15 amino acids. Germline values: CDR1 SGHTA, CDR2 FQGNSA. Trimming took off 1 base at V and 3 bases at J, with 10 bases between the two ends.

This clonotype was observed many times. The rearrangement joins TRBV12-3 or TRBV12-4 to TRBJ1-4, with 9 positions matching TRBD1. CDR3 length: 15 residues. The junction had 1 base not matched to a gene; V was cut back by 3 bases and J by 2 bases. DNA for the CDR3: TGTGCCAGCAGTTTCACAGGGGGCACTAATGAAAAACTGTTTTTT. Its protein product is CASSFTGGTNEKLFF.

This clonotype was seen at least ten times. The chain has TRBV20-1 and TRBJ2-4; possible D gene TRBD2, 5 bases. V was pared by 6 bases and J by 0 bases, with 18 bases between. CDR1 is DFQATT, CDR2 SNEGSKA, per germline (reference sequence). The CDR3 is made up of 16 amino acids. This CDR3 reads CSARWASGVAKNIQYF. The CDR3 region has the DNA TGCAGTGCGAGGTGGGCCAGCGGAGTAGCCAAAAACATTCAGTACTTC.

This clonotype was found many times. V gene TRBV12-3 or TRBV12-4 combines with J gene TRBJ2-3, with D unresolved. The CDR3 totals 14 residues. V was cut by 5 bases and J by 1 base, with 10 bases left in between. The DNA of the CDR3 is TGTGCCAGCAGTGATTCTGGCGGCACAGATACGCAGTATTTT. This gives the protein CASSDSGGTDTQYF.

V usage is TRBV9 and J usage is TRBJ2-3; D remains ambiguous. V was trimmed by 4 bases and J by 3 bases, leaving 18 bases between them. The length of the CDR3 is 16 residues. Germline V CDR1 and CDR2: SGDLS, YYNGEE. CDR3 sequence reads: CASSPHPRSETDTQYF. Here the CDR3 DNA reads TGTGCCAGCAGCCCTCACCCGAGGAGCGAGACAGATACGCAGTATTTT.